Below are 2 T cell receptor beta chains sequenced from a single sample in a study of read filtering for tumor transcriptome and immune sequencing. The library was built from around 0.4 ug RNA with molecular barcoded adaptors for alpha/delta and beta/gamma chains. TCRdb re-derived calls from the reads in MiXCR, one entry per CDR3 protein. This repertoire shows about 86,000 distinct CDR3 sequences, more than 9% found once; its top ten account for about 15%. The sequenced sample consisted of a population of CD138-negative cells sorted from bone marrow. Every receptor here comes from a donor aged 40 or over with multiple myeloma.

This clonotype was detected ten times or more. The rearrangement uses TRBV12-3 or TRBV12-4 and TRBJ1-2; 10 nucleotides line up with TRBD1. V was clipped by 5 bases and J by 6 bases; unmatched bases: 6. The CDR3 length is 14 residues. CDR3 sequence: CASSPRQGADGYTF. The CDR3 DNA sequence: TGTGCCAGCAGTCCGAGACAGGGGGCTGATGGCTACACCTTC.

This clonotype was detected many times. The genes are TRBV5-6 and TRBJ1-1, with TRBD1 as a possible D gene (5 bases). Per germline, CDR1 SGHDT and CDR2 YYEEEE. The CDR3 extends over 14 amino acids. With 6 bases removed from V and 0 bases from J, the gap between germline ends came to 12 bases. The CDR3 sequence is CASNKWGMNTEAFF. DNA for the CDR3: TGTGCCAGCAATAAGTGGGGCATGAACACTGAAGCTTTCTTT.